The entry below describes one TCR beta chain. As yet, its antigen is unknown. These data come from a study of shared clonotypes between healthy human individuals. Germline V gene sequence: CDR1 MNHNY, CDR2 SVGAGI (reference sequence). CDR3 size: 16 residues. V was clipped by 0 bases and J by 2 bases, with 13 bases between them. Study conclusions and caveats: Naive subsets typically showed greater estimated richness than memory subsets. The genetic and exposure-history diversity represented was limited by few donors. Lower generation probabilities were found for non-shared clonotypes than for those shared by all four donors.

Sequencing was performed with immunoSEQ multiplex PCR; in TCRdb, only in-frame clones are kept and a portion is missing. This sample yields roughly 660,000 clones, of which roughly 87% are seen a single time; 34% belongs to the top ten. Specimen: memory CD8+ T cells from PBMCs. Subset reported: CD45RO+ cells pooled with CCR7-negative TemRA cells. This TCR came from a man in his late teens or twenties in good health. Some clones in this sample may be carry-over from other donors' samples. The rearrangement uses TRBV6-6 and TRBJ2-5; D perhaps matches TRBD2 (5 bases). This CDR3 reads CASSYSPVERQETQYF. The CDR3 DNA sequence: TGTGCCAGCAGTTACTCCCCGGTGGAGCGGCAAGAGACCCAGTACTTC.